A selection of T cell receptor beta chains follows, all from one sample in a study of breast tumors, draining lymph nodes, adjacent tissues. MiXCR, applied by TCRdb to the multiplex PCR reads, yields one record per CDR3 protein. In the table there are around 300,000 distinct CDR3 sequences, around 30% of which are singletons. The sequencing sample was made of axillary lymph node tissue. These receptors were obtained from a female donor with breast cancer. Some clones in this sample may be carry-over from other donors' samples. The CDR3 runs from the conserved cysteine through the conserved F or W. D genes are given only for firm matches. Clone size, where shown, is once, few, many, or a class for clones that have expanded.

v_call: TRBV20-1; clone_size: many; d_call: TRBD1; j_call: TRBJ2-1; cdr3_aa: CSANLARDRGLLDEQFF; cdr3_nt: TGCAGTGCAAACCTGGCAAGGGACAGGGGGCTTTTGGATGAGCAGTTCTTC
v_call: TRBV6-5; clone_size: NA; d_call: TRBD2; j_call: TRBJ2-3; cdr3_aa: CASSQLAGGASTDTQYF; cdr3_nt: TGTGCCAGCAGCCAACTAGCGGGAGGTGCTAGCACAGATACGCAGTATTTT
v_call: TRBV20-1; clone_size: many; d_call: NA; j_call: TRBJ1-2; cdr3_aa: CSATPNYGYTF; cdr3_nt: TGCAGTGCTACCCCCAACTATGGCTACACCTTC
v_call: TRBV7-2; clone_size: NA; d_call: NA; j_call: TRBJ1-2; cdr3_aa: CASKQGPYGYTF; cdr3_nt: TGTGCCAGCAAACAGGGACCATACGGCTACACCTTC
v_call: TRBV15; clone_size: NA; d_call: TRBD2; j_call: TRBJ2-1; cdr3_aa: CATSSLGLAGGLCHNNEQFF; cdr3_nt: TGTGCCACCAGCAGTCTGGGTCTAGCGGGAGGGCTGTGCCACAACAATGAGCAGTTCTTC
v_call: TRBV5-1; clone_size: NA; d_call: NA; j_call: TRBJ1-2; cdr3_aa: CASSLLASGYTF; cdr3_nt: TGCGCCAGCAGCTTGCTGGCTAGCGGCTACACCTTC
v_call: TRBV15; clone_size: many; d_call: NA; j_call: TRBJ1-5; cdr3_aa: CATSREFNQPQHF; cdr3_nt: TGTGCCACCAGCAGGGAGTTCAATCAGCCCCAGCATTTT
v_call: TRBV7-3; clone_size: few; d_call: NA; j_call: TRBJ2-7; cdr3_aa: CAGSPRGGPYEQYF; cdr3_nt: TGTGCCGGCAGCCCAAGGGGGGGTCCCTACGAGCAGTACTTC
v_call: TRBV3-1; clone_size: NA; d_call: NA; j_call: TRBJ2-6; cdr3_aa: CASSHPGGSGANVLTF; cdr3_nt: TGTGCCAGCAGCCATCCGGGCGGCTCTGGGGCCAACGTCCTGACTTTC
v_call: TRBV7-9; clone_size: many; d_call: TRBD2; j_call: TRBJ2-1; cdr3_aa: CASSLGVGLAGYNEQFF; cdr3_nt: TGTGCCAGCAGCTTAGGAGTAGGACTAGCGGGCTACAATGAGCAGTTCTTC
v_call: TRBV6-5; clone_size: NA; d_call: NA; j_call: TRBJ1-2; cdr3_aa: CASSSTSGSSTNYGYTF; cdr3_nt: TGTGCCAGCAGTTCCACCTCCGGGTCCTCAACTAACTATGGCTACACCTTC
v_call: TRBV20-1; clone_size: many; d_call: NA; j_call: TRBJ2-7; cdr3_aa: CSAVGLSYEQYF; cdr3_nt: TGCAGTGCTGTGGGACTCTCCTACGAGCAGTACTTC
v_call: TRBV6-4; clone_size: many; d_call: NA; j_call: TRBJ1-5; cdr3_aa: CASSDGWNQPQHF; cdr3_nt: TGTGCCAGCAGTGACGGGTGGAATCAGCCCCAGCATTTT
v_call: TRBV7-2; clone_size: many; d_call: TRBD1; j_call: TRBJ2-1; cdr3_aa: CASSPGTVNEQFF; cdr3_nt: TGTGCCAGCAGCCCCGGGACAGTCAATGAGCAGTTCTTC
v_call: TRBV5-1; clone_size: NA; d_call: NA; j_call: TRBJ2-5; cdr3_aa: CASTPRTAGEETQYF; cdr3_nt: TGCGCCAGCACGCCCCGGACAGCGGGCGAAGAGACCCAGTACTTC
v_call: TRBV2; clone_size: many; d_call: TRBD1; j_call: TRBJ2-7; cdr3_aa: CASSGTGRYEQYF; cdr3_nt: TGTGCCAGCAGTGGGACAGGGAGGTACGAGCAGTACTTC
v_call: TRBV19; clone_size: many; d_call: TRBD1; j_call: TRBJ1-5; cdr3_aa: CASSTDRGFNQPQHF; cdr3_nt: TGTGCCAGTAGTACGGACAGGGGGTTCAATCAGCCCCAGCATTTT
v_call: TRBV25-1; clone_size: many; d_call: TRBD1; j_call: TRBJ2-7; cdr3_aa: CASSDPGQGTFEQYF; cdr3_nt: TGTGCCAGCAGTGACCCAGGACAGGGGACGTTCGAGCAGTACTTC
v_call: TRBV20-1; clone_size: many; d_call: TRBD2; j_call: TRBJ2-2; cdr3_aa: CSASIAGLGATGELFF; cdr3_nt: TGCAGTGCTAGTATAGCGGGACTAGGGGCCACCGGGGAGCTGTTTTTT
v_call: TRBV7-9; clone_size: many; d_call: NA; j_call: TRBJ1-4; cdr3_aa: CASSLKRNEKLFF; cdr3_nt: TGTGCCAGCAGCTTAAAGAGAAATGAAAAACTGTTTTTT
v_call: TRBV11-3; clone_size: NA; d_call: NA; j_call: TRBJ2-2; cdr3_aa: CASSLDPGGELFF; cdr3_nt: TGTGCCAGCAGCTTGGATCCCGGAGGGGAGCTGTTTTTT
v_call: TRBV5-1; clone_size: many; d_call: TRBD2; j_call: TRBJ2-5; cdr3_aa: CASKTSGRGMGETQYF; cdr3_nt: TGCGCCAGTAAGACTAGCGGGAGGGGCATGGGAGAGACCCAGTACTTC
v_call: TRBV27; clone_size: NA; d_call: NA; j_call: TRBJ2-2; cdr3_aa: CASSNPLLTGELFF; cdr3_nt: TGTGCCAGCAGTAACCCCCTGCTCACCGGGGAGCTGTTTTTT
v_call: TRBV10-3; clone_size: NA; d_call: TRBD2; j_call: TRBJ2-7; cdr3_aa: CAVSDILAGRAYEQYF; cdr3_nt: TGTGCCGTCAGTGATATTCTAGCGGGGAGGGCCTACGAGCAGTACTTC
v_call: TRBV15; clone_size: medium-sized; d_call: NA; j_call: TRBJ2-6; cdr3_aa: CATSKLSRTSGANVLTF; cdr3_nt: TGTGCCACCAGCAAGTTGTCAAGGACTTCTGGGGCCAACGTCCTGACTTTC
v_call: TRBV12-5; clone_size: many; d_call: TRBD2; j_call: TRBJ2-5; cdr3_aa: CASGTPGGDAGKTQYF; cdr3_nt: TGTGCTAGTGGGACCCCCGGGGGGGATGCCGGGAAGACCCAGTACTTC
v_call: TRBV4-2; clone_size: many; d_call: NA; j_call: TRBJ1-4; cdr3_aa: CASSQDHGRDEKLFF; cdr3_nt: TGTGCCAGCAGCCAAGATCACGGGAGGGATGAAAAACTGTTTTTT
v_call: TRBV10-3; clone_size: many; d_call: NA; j_call: TRBJ2-5; cdr3_aa: CAISETYRRGPAGETQYF; cdr3_nt: TGTGCCATCAGTGAGACTTACCGGAGGGGGCCGGCGGGAGAGACCCAGTACTTC
v_call: TRBV6-6; clone_size: NA; d_call: NA; j_call: TRBJ2-5; cdr3_aa: CASSPTGRTGQETQYF; cdr3_nt: TGTGCCAGCAGTCCTACAGGGAGAACAGGACAAGAGACCCAGTACTTC
v_call: TRBV29-1; clone_size: NA; d_call: TRBD2; j_call: TRBJ2-3; cdr3_aa: CSLVLAGRSHTDTQYF; cdr3_nt: TGCAGCTTAGTTCTAGCGGGAAGGTCGCACACAGATACGCAGTATTTT
v_call: TRBV4-2; clone_size: many; d_call: NA; j_call: TRBJ1-2; cdr3_aa: CASSSADYGYTF; cdr3_nt: TGTGCCAGCAGCTCGGCCGATTATGGCTACACCTTC
v_call: TRBV12-3/TRBV12-4; clone_size: NA; d_call: NA; j_call: TRBJ1-4; cdr3_aa: CASSSTFNEKLSF; cdr3_nt: TGTGCCAGCAGTTCCACGTTTAACGAAAAACTGTCTTTT
v_call: TRBV5-6; clone_size: many; d_call: TRBD2; j_call: TRBJ2-2; cdr3_aa: CASSRRLAATNTGELFF; cdr3_nt: TGTGCCAGCAGCCGTCGACTAGCCGCTACGAACACCGGGGAGCTGTTTTTT
v_call: TRBV12-3/TRBV12-4; clone_size: many; d_call: NA; j_call: TRBJ2-2; cdr3_aa: CASHLSVGELFF; cdr3_nt: TGTGCCAGCCACCTGTCGGTCGGGGAGCTGTTTTTT
v_call: TRBV19; clone_size: NA; d_call: TRBD2; j_call: TRBJ2-3; cdr3_aa: CASSVPLAGGTPDTQYF; cdr3_nt: TGTGCCAGTAGTGTCCCACTAGCGGGAGGAACCCCAGATACGCAGTATTTT
v_call: TRBV5-1; clone_size: many; d_call: NA; j_call: TRBJ2-3; cdr3_aa: CASSLIGGTTDTQYF; cdr3_nt: TGCGCCAGCAGCTTGATTGGGGGAACCACAGATACGCAGTATTTT
v_call: TRBV19; clone_size: many; d_call: NA; j_call: TRBJ2-5; cdr3_aa: CASTQKAGETQYF; cdr3_nt: TGTGCCAGTACTCAAAAGGCGGGAGAGACCCAGTACTTC
v_call: TRBV9; clone_size: NA; d_call: NA; j_call: TRBJ2-1; cdr3_aa: CASSVADRGGISHNEQFF; cdr3_nt: TGTGCCAGCAGCGTAGCCGATCGAGGAGGGATTTCCCACAATGAGCAGTTCTTC
v_call: TRBV5-4; clone_size: NA; d_call: TRBD2; j_call: TRBJ2-1; cdr3_aa: CTSSLAGGPYNEQFF; cdr3_nt: TGTACCAGCAGCTTGGCGGGAGGGCCCTACAATGAGCAGTTCTTC
v_call: TRBV28; clone_size: many; d_call: NA; j_call: TRBJ1-4; cdr3_aa: CASSGDDNEKLFF; cdr3_nt: TGTGCCAGCAGTGGGGATGATAATGAAAAACTGTTTTTT
v_call: TRBV6-2/TRBV6-3; clone_size: few; d_call: NA; j_call: TRBJ2-2; cdr3_aa: CASRKWDSSSTGELFF; cdr3_nt: TGTGCCAGCAGGAAATGGGACTCCTCTTCGACCGGGGAGCTGTTTTTT
v_call: TRBV5-5; clone_size: NA; d_call: NA; j_call: TRBJ2-7; cdr3_aa: CASSFVRASYEQYF; cdr3_nt: TGTGCCAGCAGCTTCGTCAGGGCCTCCTACGAGCAGTACTTC
v_call: TRBV5-8; clone_size: many; d_call: TRBD2; j_call: TRBJ2-7; cdr3_aa: CASSSGRVTSGSFYEQYF; cdr3_nt: TGTGCCAGCAGCTCAGGACGGGTAACTAGCGGGAGTTTTTACGAGCAGTACTTC
v_call: TRBV6-1; clone_size: NA; d_call: NA; j_call: TRBJ2-1; cdr3_aa: CASSETDPNEQFF; cdr3_nt: TGTGCCAGCAGTGAGACAGACCCCAATGAGCAGTTCTTC
v_call: TRBV27; clone_size: NA; d_call: NA; j_call: TRBJ2-3; cdr3_aa: CASSLYPRRFTGADTQYF; cdr3_nt: TGTGCCAGCAGTTTATACCCTAGGAGATTTACAGGCGCAGATACGCAGTATTTT
v_call: TRBV6-6; clone_size: many; d_call: NA; j_call: TRBJ1-5; cdr3_aa: CASSYDNRRDSTNQPQHF; cdr3_nt: TGTGCCAGCAGTTATGATAACCGACGTGACAGCACTAATCAGCCCCAGCATTTT
v_call: TRBV5-1; clone_size: many; d_call: NA; j_call: TRBJ2-7; cdr3_aa: CASSLEAPYEQYF; cdr3_nt: TGCGCCAGCAGCTTGGAAGCACCCTACGAGCAGTACTTC
v_call: TRBV6-2/TRBV6-3; clone_size: NA; d_call: NA; j_call: TRBJ2-1; cdr3_aa: CASSPSPSRSGNEQFF; cdr3_nt: TGTGCCAGCAGTCCCTCCCCCTCCAGGAGCGGCAATGAGCAGTTCTTC
v_call: TRBV4-3; clone_size: NA; d_call: TRBD2; j_call: TRBJ2-3; cdr3_aa: CASSQDGLAGSTGTDTQYF; cdr3_nt: TGCGCCAGCAGCCAAGACGGACTAGCGGGTTCCACTGGGACAGATACGCAGTATTTT